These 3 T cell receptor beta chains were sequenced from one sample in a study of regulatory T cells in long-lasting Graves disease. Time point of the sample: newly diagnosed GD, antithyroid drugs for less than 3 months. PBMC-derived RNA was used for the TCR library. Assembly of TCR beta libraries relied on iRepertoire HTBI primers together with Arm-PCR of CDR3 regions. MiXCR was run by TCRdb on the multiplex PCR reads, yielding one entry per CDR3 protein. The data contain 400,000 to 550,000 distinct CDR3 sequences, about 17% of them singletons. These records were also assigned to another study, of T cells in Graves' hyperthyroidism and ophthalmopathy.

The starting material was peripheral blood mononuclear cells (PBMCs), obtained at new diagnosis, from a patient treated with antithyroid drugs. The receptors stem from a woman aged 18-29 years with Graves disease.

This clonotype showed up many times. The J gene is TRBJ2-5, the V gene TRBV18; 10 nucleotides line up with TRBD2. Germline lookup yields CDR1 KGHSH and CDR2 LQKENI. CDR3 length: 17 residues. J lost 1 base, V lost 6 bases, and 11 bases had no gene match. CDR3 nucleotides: TGTGCCAGCTCCTCGAATCCTAGCGGGAGATTCCAAGAGACCCAGTACTTC. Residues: CASSSNPSGRFQETQYF.

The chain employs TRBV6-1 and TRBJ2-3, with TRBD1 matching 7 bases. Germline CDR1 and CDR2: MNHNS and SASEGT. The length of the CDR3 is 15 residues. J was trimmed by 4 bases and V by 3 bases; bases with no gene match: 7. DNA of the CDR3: TGTGCCAGCAGTGACACCGGACAGGCTGCAGATACGCAGTATTTT. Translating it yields CASSDTGQAADTQYF.

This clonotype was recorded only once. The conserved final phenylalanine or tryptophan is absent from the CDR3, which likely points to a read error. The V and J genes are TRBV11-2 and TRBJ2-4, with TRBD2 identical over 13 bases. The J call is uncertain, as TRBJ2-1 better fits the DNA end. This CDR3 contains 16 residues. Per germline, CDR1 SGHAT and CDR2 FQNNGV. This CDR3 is CASSFSSGLAGDGQFV. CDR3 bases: TGTGCCAGCAGCTTTTCCTCCGGACTAGCGGGAGACGGGCAGTTCGTC.